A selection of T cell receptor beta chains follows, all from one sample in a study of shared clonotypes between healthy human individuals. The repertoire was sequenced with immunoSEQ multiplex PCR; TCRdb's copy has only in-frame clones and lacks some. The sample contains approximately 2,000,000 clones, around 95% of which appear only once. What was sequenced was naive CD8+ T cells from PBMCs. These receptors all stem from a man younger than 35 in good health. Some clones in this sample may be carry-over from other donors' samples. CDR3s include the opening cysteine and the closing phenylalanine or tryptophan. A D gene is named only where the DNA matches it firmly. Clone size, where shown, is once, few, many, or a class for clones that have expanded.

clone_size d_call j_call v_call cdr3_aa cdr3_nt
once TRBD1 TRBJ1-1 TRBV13 CASSPQTGGGNTEAFF TGTGCCAGCAGCCCACAGACAGGGGGGGGGAACACTGAAGCTTTCTTT
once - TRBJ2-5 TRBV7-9 CASSSVGGARETQYF TGTGCCAGCAGCTCAGTCGGAGGGGCGCGGGAGACCCAGTACTTC
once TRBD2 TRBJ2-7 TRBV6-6 CASSYRTSGRGYEQYF TGTGCCAGCAGTTACCGGACTAGCGGGAGAGGCTACGAGCAGTACTTC
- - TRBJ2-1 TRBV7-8 CASSLPAEETVPPNEQFF TGTGCCAGCAGCTTGCCGGCGGAAGAGACAGTACCTCCTAACGAGCAGTTCTTC
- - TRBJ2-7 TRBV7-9 CASSLKASYEQYF TGTGCCAGCAGCTTAAAGGCCTCCTACGAGCAGTACTTC
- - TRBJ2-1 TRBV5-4 CASSFDAYNEQFF TGTGCCAGCAGCTTCGACGCCTACAATGAGCAGTTCTTC
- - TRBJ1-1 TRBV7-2 CASSLGIGEAFF TGTGCCAGCAGCTTGGGTATCGGAGAAGCTTTCTTT
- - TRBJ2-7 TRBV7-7 CASSPREWGEQYF TGTGCCAGCAGCCCCCGCGAGTGGGGCGAGCAGTACTTC
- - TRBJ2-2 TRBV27 CASNSVRGSNTGELFF TGTGCCAGCAACTCAGTCCGGGGATCGAACACCGGGGAGCTGTTTTTT
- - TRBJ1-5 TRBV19 CARWGGNQPQHF TGTGCCAGGTGGGGGGGCAATCAGCCCCAGCATTTT
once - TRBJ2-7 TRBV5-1 CASSLEGYEQYF TGCGCCAGCAGCTTGGAGGGATACGAGCAGTACTTC
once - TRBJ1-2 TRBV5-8 CASRGFDGYTF TGTGCCAGCAGGGGGTTCGATGGCTACACCTTC
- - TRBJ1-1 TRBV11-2 CASSPMGWYVEAFF TGTGCCAGCAGCCCAATGGGGTGGTACGTGGAAGCTTTCTTT
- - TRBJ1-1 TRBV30 CAWSVQNRGNRLNTEAFF TGTGCCTGGAGTGTACAAAATCGTGGGAACAGACTTAACACTGAAGCTTTCTTT
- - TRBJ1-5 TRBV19 CASIGRNASNQPQHF TGTGCCAGTATAGGAAGGAATGCGAGCAATCAGCCCCAGCATTTT
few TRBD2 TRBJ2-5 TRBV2 CASSEGASGTQETQYF TGTGCCAGCAGTGAAGGGGCTAGCGGGACTCAAGAGACCCAGTACTTC
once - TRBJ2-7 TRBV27 CASSQGGSYEQYF TGTGCCAGCTCGCAGGGGGGATCCTACGAGCAGTACTTC
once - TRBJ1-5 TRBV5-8 CASSPGNEGGNQPQHF TGTGCCAGCAGCCCGGGGAATGAAGGGGGCAATCAGCCCCAGCATTTT
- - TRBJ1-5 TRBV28 CASAQPQHF TGTGCCAGCGCGCAGCCCCAGCATTTT
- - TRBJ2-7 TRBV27 CASSLGTAGEQYF TGTGCCAGCAGTTTAGGGACCGCCGGCGAGCAGTACTTC
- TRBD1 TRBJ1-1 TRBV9 CASSVATGTGAEAFF TGTGCCAGCAGCGTAGCCACCGGGACAGGGGCTGAAGCTTTCTTT
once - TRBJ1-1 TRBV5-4 CASTQGRGTNTEAFF TGTGCCAGCACCCAAGGGCGGGGGACGAACACTGAAGCTTTCTTT
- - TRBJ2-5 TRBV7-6 CASSPLRRQETQYF TGTGCCAGCAGCCCCTTGAGGCGACAAGAGACCCAGTACTTC
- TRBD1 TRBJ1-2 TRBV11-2 CASSLDFRDSYYGYTF TGTGCCAGCAGCTTAGATTTCAGGGACAGCTACTATGGCTACACCTTC
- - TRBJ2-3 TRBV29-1 CSVTRGPVPGSTDTQYF TGCAGCGTTACCCGGGGCCCTGTGCCAGGGAGCACAGATACGCAGTATTTT
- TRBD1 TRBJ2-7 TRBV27 CASSPGQVYEQYF TGTGCCAGCTCGCCGGGACAGGTTTACGAGCAGTACTTC
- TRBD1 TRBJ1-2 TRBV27 CASSDGGTGEGYTF TGTGCCAGCAGCGATGGAGGGACAGGGGAAGGCTACACCTTC
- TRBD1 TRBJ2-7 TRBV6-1 CASRPGQGAYEQYF TGTGCCAGCAGGCCGGGACAGGGGGCCTACGAGCAGTACTTC
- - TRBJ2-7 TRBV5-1 CASSLGQAPYEQYF TGCGCCAGCAGCTTGGGCCAGGCCCCCTACGAGCAGTACTTC
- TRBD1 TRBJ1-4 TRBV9 CASSASQGTATNEKLFF TGTGCCAGCAGCGCCTCACAGGGGACAGCAACTAATGAAAAACTGTTTTTT
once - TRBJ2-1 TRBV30 CAWSVGSNEQFF TGTGCCTGGAGCGTGGGCAGCAATGAGCAGTTCTTC
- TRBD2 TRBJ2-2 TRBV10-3 CAISDTRLAGVNTGELFF TGTGCCATCAGTGATACCCGACTAGCGGGAGTGAACACCGGGGAGCTGTTTTTT
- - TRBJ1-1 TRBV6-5 CASSYFQGRNTEAFF TGTGCCAGCAGTTACTTTCAGGGGCGGAACACTGAAGCTTTCTTT
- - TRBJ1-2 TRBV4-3 CASSQDRGFGYGYTF TGCGCCAGCAGCCAAGATCGGGGGTTCGGCTATGGCTACACCTTC
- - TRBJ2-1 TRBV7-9 CASSPSPPEQFF TGTGCCAGCAGCCCATCGCCCCCTGAGCAGTTCTTC
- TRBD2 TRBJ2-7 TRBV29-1 CSALGRTSYHEQYF TGCAGCGCCCTAGGGCGGACTAGTTACCACGAGCAGTACTTC
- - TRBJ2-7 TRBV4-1 CASSPMEGRTHEQYF TGCGCCAGCAGCCCCATGGAGGGCCGCACCCACGAGCAGTACTTC
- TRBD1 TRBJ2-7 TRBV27 CASSPTGVPTDEQYF TGTGCCAGCAGTCCGACAGGGGTCCCAACCGACGAGCAGTACTTC
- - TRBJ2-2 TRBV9 CASSVELTGELFF TGTGCCAGCAGCGTCGAGCTCACCGGGGAGCTGTTTTTT
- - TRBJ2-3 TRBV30 CAWIETDTQYF TGTGCCTGGATAGAAACAGATACGCAGTATTTT
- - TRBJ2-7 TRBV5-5 CASSFGGPSYEQYF TGTGCCAGCAGCTTTGGCGGGCCCTCCTACGAGCAGTACTTC
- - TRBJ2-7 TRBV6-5 CASSYSNRVYEQYF TGTGCCAGCAGTTACTCGAACAGGGTTTACGAGCAGTACTTC
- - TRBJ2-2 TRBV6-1 CASSVGILELFF TGTGCCAGCAGTGTTGGGATTTTGGAGCTGTTTTTT
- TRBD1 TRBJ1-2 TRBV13 CASSEPRDRGYGYTF TGTGCCAGCAGCGAGCCGCGGGACAGGGGCTATGGCTACACCTTC
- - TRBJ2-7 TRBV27 CASSLGIPYEQYF TGTGCCAGCAGTTTGGGTATTCCCTACGAGCAGTACTTC
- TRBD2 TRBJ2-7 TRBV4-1 CASSPRIAGGTYEQYF TGCGCCAGCAGTCCTAGAATAGCGGGAGGAACCTACGAGCAGTACTTC
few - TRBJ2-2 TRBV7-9 CASSTRRSGELFF TGTGCCAGCAGCACGCGACGTTCCGGGGAGCTGTTTTTT
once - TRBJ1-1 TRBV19 CASSSDRQGYTEAFF TGTGCCAGTAGTTCTGATCGTCAGGGTTACACTGAAGCTTTCTTT
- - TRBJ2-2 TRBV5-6 CASSLAAGLVGVGELFF TGTGCCAGCAGCTTGGCCGCTGGGCTAGTGGGGGTCGGGGAGCTGTTTTTT
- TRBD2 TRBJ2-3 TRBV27 CASKGLAADTQYF TGTGCCAGCAAGGGACTAGCGGCAGATACGCAGTATTTT
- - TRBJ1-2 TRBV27 CASSPLLGGAVGYTF TGTGCCAGCAGCCCCCTGCTAGGGGGAGCGGTTGGCTACACCTTC
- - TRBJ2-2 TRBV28 CASSLARTGELFF TGTGCCAGCAGTTTAGCACGCACCGGGGAGCTGTTTTTT
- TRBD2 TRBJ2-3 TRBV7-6 CASSRSGLAGTDTQYF TGTGCCAGCAGCCGGTCGGGACTAGCGGGAACAGATACGCAGTATTTT
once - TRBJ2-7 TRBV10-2 CASWVGVRYEQYF TGCGCCAGCTGGGTTGGGGTCCGCTACGAGCAGTACTTC
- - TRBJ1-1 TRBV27 CASSQTANTEAFF TGTGCCAGCAGTCAAACAGCCAACACTGAAGCTTTCTTT
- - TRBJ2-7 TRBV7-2 CASSLAGRSYEQYF TGTGCCAGCAGCTTAGCGGGCAGAAGCTACGAGCAGTACTTC
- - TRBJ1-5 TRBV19 CASRIRSNQPQHF TGTGCCAGTAGGATCAGGAGCAATCAGCCCCAGCATTTT
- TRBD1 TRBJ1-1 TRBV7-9 CATRQGESEAFF TGTGCCACACGACAGGGTGAATCTGAAGCTTTCTTT